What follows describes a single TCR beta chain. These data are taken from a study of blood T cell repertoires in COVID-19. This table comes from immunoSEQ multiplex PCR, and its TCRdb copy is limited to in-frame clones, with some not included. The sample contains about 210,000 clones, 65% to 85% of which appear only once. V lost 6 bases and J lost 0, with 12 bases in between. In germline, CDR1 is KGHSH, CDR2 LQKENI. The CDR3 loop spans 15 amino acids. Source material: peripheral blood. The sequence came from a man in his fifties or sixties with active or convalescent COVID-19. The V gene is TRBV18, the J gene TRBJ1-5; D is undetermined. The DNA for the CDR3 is TGTGCCAGCTCGTACTTAGACTTTAGCAATCAGCCCCAGCATTTT. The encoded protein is CASSYLDFSNQPQHF. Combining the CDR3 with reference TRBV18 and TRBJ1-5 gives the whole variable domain NAGVMQNPRHLVRRRGQEARLRCSPMKGHSHVYWYRQLPEEGLKFMVYLQKENIIDESGMPKERFSAEFPKEGPSILRIQQVVRGDSAAYFCASSYLDFSNQPQHFGDGTRLSIL.